These 25 T cell receptor beta chains originate from one sample sequenced in a study of blood T cells in healthy people across ages. It was with a sample-barcoded 5' primer and a J-beta primer mix that a second PCR of roughly 7 to 12 cycles was run. TCRdb itself ran the 5' RACE reads through MiXCR, one entry per CDR3 protein. Counted here are 1.2 million to 1.5 million distinct CDR3 sequences, 42% occurring once; the ten biggest clones make up 6.5% to 10%. Sequenced input: blood. The origin of the receptors is a woman between 18 and 29 years old in good health.

This chain joins TRBV20-1 and TRBJ1-1, with D perhaps TRBD1 (5 bases). Trimming cost V 5 bases and J 0 bases, with 10 bases left between them. CDR1 and CDR2 (germline): DFQATT, SNEGSKA (reference sequence). The CDR3 contains 13 residues. In nucleotides, the CDR3 is TGCAGTGCTCCACGACAGATGAACACTGAAGCTTTCTTT. The encoded protein is CSAPRQMNTEAFF.

This clonotype has just a few counts. CDR3 sequence reads: CASSLDPDFTDTQYF. CDR3 coding DNA: TGTGCCAGCAGCTTAGATCCAGATTTCACAGATACGCAGTATTTT. J is TRBJ2-3 and V is TRBV7-2; no definite D call. The V and J ends lost 1 base and 2 bases respectively, with 10 bases between them. In germline, CDR1 is SGHTA, CDR2 FQGNSA. This CDR3 spans 15 amino acids.

This clonotype was seen just once. The chain carries TRBV6-6 and TRBJ2-7; no clear D gene. The CDR3 spans 14 residues. V was shortened by 2 bases and J by 0 bases, with 8 bases between the two germline ends. Germline assignment: CDR1 MNHNY and CDR2 SVGAGI (reference sequence). CDR3 nucleotide sequence: TGTGCCAGCAGTTACGATAGCAGCTCCTACGAGCAGTACTTC. It translates to CASSYDSSSYEQYF.

There are a few counts of this clonotype. The CDR3 DNA follows: TGCAGTGCTATTTCTAGCGGGGGGTACAATGAGCAGTTCTTC. Its protein product is CSAISSGGYNEQFF. The chain employs TRBV20-1 and TRBJ2-1; 11 nucleotides align to TRBD2. The J segment lost 4 bases and the V segment lost 4 bases, leaving 3 bases of the junction unmatched. Germline-derived CDR1 and CDR2 are DFQATT and SNEGSKA (reference sequence). The CDR3 sequence is 14 residues long.

This clonotype was seen more than once but under ten times. J is TRBJ2-1 and V is TRBV7-6, with D possibly matching TRBD2 (7 bases). V lost 7 bases and J 7 bases, leaving 20 bases between the germline ends. From germline, CDR1 is SGHVS and CDR2 FNYEAQ. The CDR3 extends over 15 amino acids. The CDR3 is CASTYGGGGENEQFF. The CDR3 DNA reads as TGTGCCAGCACCTATGGGGGCGGGGGAGAGAATGAGCAGTTCTTC. Together with reference TRBV7-6 and TRBJ2-1, the CDR3 gives the full variable domain: GAGVSQSPRYKVTKRGQDVALRCDPISGHVSLYWYRQALGQGPEFLTYFNYEAQQDKSGLPNDRFSAERPEGSISTLTIQRTEQRDSAMYRCASTYGGGGENEQFFGPGTRLTVL.

V usage is TRBV10-3 and J usage is TRBJ1-2; possibly TRBD1 for D (5 bases). The CDR3 has 13 amino acids. V shed 8 bases and J shed 2 bases, with 12 bases lying between them. Germline CDR1 ENHRY, CDR2 SYGVKD. CDR3 in amino acids: CAIGGAENYGYTF. CDR3 bases: TGTGCCATCGGAGGGGCAGAAAACTATGGCTACACCTTC.

The sample holds a few counts of this clonotype. The chain combines TRBV5-1 with TRBJ2-5; TRBD1 matches 12 bases. With 4 bases clipped from V and 11 bases from J, the junction kept 6 bases outside the gene matches. This CDR3 region has 13 residues. Germline V CDR1 and CDR2: SGHRS, YFSETQ. The CDR3 spells CASSPGTGGGQYF. The CDR3 DNA sequence: TGCGCCAGCAGCCCAGGGACAGGGGGCGGGCAGTACTTC. Filled out from reference TRBV5-1 and TRBJ2-5, the complete variable domain reads KAGVTQTPRYLIKTRGQQVTLSCSPISGHRSVSWYQQTPGQGLQFLFEYFSETQRNKGNFPGRFSGRQFSNSRSEMNVSTLELGDSALYLCASSPGTGGGQYFGPGTRLLVL.

The chain is built from TRBV28 and TRBJ1-2; no reliable D call. Germline CDR1 is MDHEN and CDR2 is SYDVKM. Trimming left V 3 bases short and J 10 bases short, with 3 bases between. CDR3 length: 9 amino acids. The CDR3 nucleotides are TGTGCCAGCAGTTTTCCCTACACCTTC. Encoded protein: CASSFPYTF.

The table lists this clonotype with a few counts. The V gene is TRBV3-1, the J gene TRBJ2-6, with D unclear. V lost 1 base and J lost 1, with 11 bases in between. This CDR3 comprises 17 residues. Germline CDR1 and CDR2: LGHDT and YNNKEL (reference sequence). CDR3 bases: TGTGCCAGCAGCCAAGCTGGCAGAACTTCTGGGGCCAACGTCCTGACTTTC. This gives the protein CASSQAGRTSGANVLTF.

The rearrangement uses TRBV20-1 and TRBJ1-5, with TRBD1 matching over 9 bases. The length of the CDR3 is 14 residues. Trimming took 6 bases from V and 4 from J; bases not matched to a gene: 7. The germline CDR1 and CDR2 sequences are DFQATT and SNEGSKA (reference sequence). CDR3 region: CSAPQGARNQPQHF. CDR3 in DNA: TGCAGTGCGCCACAGGGGGCTAGGAATCAGCCCCAGCATTTT.

The gene calls are TRBV27 and TRBJ1-6; 10 nucleotides line up with TRBD1. Germline V gene data show CDR1 as MNHEY and CDR2 as SMNVEV (reference sequence). V trimming: 6 bases; J trimming: 8 bases; junction bases outside the gene matches: 10. The CDR3 runs 16 residues. The CDR3 here is CASRPQGQGIHSPLHF. As DNA, the CDR3 is TGTGCCAGCAGACCCCAGGGACAGGGGATTCATTCACCCCTCCACTTT.

The gene calls are TRBV7-2 and TRBJ1-1, with TRBD1 matching over 9 bases. CDR3 size: 14 residues. V lost 0 bases, J lost 11 bases, and 7 bases stayed unmatched. The germline V gene has CDR1 SGHTA and CDR2 FQGNSA. In nucleotides, the CDR3 is TGTGCCAGCAGCTTAGCGGGACAGGGAGGGAGGGCTTTCTTT. Translated: CASSLAGQGGRAFF.

The chain employs TRBV18 and TRBJ1-1; no definite D call. The CDR3 consists of 13 residues. Looked up from germline, CDR1 is KGHSH and CDR2 is LQKENI. V lost 3 bases, J lost 6 bases, and 11 bases lay in between. CDR3 DNA: TGTGCCAGCTCACCTGCCGACCGGGCTGAAGCTTTCTTT. It is translated as CASSPADRAEAFF.

This chain links TRBV10-3 with TRBJ2-5; 11 bases line up with TRBD2. In germline, CDR1 is ENHRY, CDR2 SYGVKD. This CDR3 comprises 15 residues. Losses at the gene ends were 6 bases for V and 11 bases for J; bases not matched to a gene: 14. This CDR3 is CAIRQTSGTYNEQYF. The CDR3 coding sequence is TGTGCCATCAGGCAGACTAGCGGGACCTACAATGAGCAGTACTTC.

The chain uses TRBV25-1 and TRBJ2-7; 11 bases match TRBD1. Trimming at V came to 4 bases and at J to 2 bases, leaving 4 bases not matched to a gene. From germline, CDR1 is MGHDK and CDR2 SYGVNS. There are 15 residues in the CDR3. The CDR3 DNA reads as TGTGCCAGCAGTGGCTGGGGACAGGGGGCCTACGAGCAGTACTTC. The encoded protein is CASSGWGQGAYEQYF.

The CDR3 DNA is TGCGCCGGAGGATCCAGCAATCAGCCCCAGCATTTT. This codes for CAGGSSNQPQHF. The V and J genes are TRBV4-1 and TRBJ1-5; D not certain. V lost 11 bases and J lost 1, with 9 bases in between. This CDR3 contains 12 residues. Looked up from germline, CDR1 is MGHRA and CDR2 is YSYEKL.

The chain links TRBV24-1 to TRBJ1-5, with TRBD1 as a possible D gene (6 bases). Germline V gene lookup returns CDR1 KGHDR and CDR2 SFDVKD. V was shortened by 3 bases and J by 1 base, with 12 bases between the two germline ends. CDR3 length: 16 residues. DNA of the CDR3: TGTGCCACCAGTGATACTTCAGGGGCGAGCAATCAGCCCCAGCATTTT. The encoded protein is CATSDTSGASNQPQHF.

V gene TRBV13 combines with J gene TRBJ1-2, with TRBD1 identical over 7 bases. Germline values: CDR1 PRHDT, CDR2 FYEKMQ (reference sequence). Trimming at V came to 8 bases and at J to 7 bases, leaving 7 bases not matched to a gene. The CDR3 covers 12 residues. The CDR3 nucleotides are TGTGCCAGCGCGGAGGGGGCGGTTGGCTACACCTTC. Translating it yields CASAEGAVGYTF.

The rearrangement joins TRBV11-1 to TRBJ2-6, with 12 bases aligning to TRBD1. V was pared by 5 bases and J by 1 base, with 9 bases of the junction left unmatched. This CDR3 has 19 amino acids. The V gene's germline CDR1 is SGHAT and CDR2 FQDESV (reference sequence). Written as DNA, the CDR3 is TGTGCCAGCAGCCTATACCCGGGACAGGGGGCTTCTGGGGCCAACGTCCTGACTTTC. It is translated as CASSLYPGQGASGANVLTF.

The gene calls are TRBV2 and TRBJ2-3, with 13 bases that match TRBD2. Unmatched junction bases numbered 0, after V lost 9 bases and J lost 3 bases. The CDR3 length is 13 residues. Germline assignment: CDR1 SNHLY and CDR2 FYNNEI. The CDR3 here is CARGLAGTDTQYF. The DNA of the CDR3 is TGTGCCAGGGGACTAGCGGGAACAGATACGCAGTATTTT. Drawing the rest from reference TRBV2 and TRBJ2-3, the complete variable domain is EPEVTQTPSHQVTQMGQEVILRCVPISNHLYFYWYRQILGQKVEFLVSFYNNEISEKSEIFDDQFSVERPDGSNFTLKIRSTKLEDSAMYFCARGLAGTDTQYFGPGTRLTVL.

This chain connects TRBV3-1 to TRBJ2-3, with D unresolved. Trimming left V 1 base short and J 4 bases short, with 12 bases between. CDR3 size: 15 residues. The germline gives CDR1 LGHDT, CDR2 YNNKEL (reference sequence). The CDR3 DNA is TGTGCCAGCAGCCAAGTGGTGAGTAAGGCAGATACGCAGTATTTT. Its protein is CASSQVVSKADTQYF.

The V and J genes are TRBV6-2 or TRBV6-3 and TRBJ2-6; possibly TRBD1 for D (6 bases). CDR3 size: 17 residues. Between the trimmed V and J ends, which lost 2 bases and 1 base, there was a span of 12 bases. Germline CDR1 and CDR2: MNHEY and SVGEGT. The CDR3 region has the DNA TGTGCCAGCAGTTACAGTAAGACAGGATCTGGGGCCAACGTCCTGACTTTC. This encodes CASSYSKTGSGANVLTF.

This clonotype was picked up a small number of times. V gene TRBV4-1 combines with J gene TRBJ2-4, with 7 nucleotides matching TRBD2. The last part of the DNA fits TRBJ2-7 better; the J call may be wrong. Germline-derived CDR1 and CDR2 are MGHRA and YSYEKL. The CDR3 loop spans 20 amino acids. The CDR3 nucleotides read TGCGCCAGCAGCCAAGATCGGCGGGGGTGGGTCGGGGAAGTGTCCTACGAGCAGTACTTC. It yields the protein CASSQDRRGWVGEVSYEQYF.

The V gene is TRBV3-1, the J gene TRBJ2-3, with D perhaps TRBD2 (6 bases). CDR3 length: 15 amino acids. Trimming left V 2 bases short and J 2 bases short, with 11 bases between. Germline CDR1 and CDR2: LGHDT and YNNKEL (reference sequence). The CDR3 protein is CASSQFSGSTDTQYF. The CDR3 DNA reads as TGTGCCAGCAGCCAATTCAGCGGGTCCACAGATACGCAGTATTTT.

This rearrangement joins TRBV28 to TRBJ1-2; D uncertain. Per germline, CDR1 MDHEN and CDR2 SYDVKM. Trimming stripped 6 bases from V and 8 bases from J, with 16 bases between. The CDR3 covers 13 residues. The CDR3: CASRPRHATGYTF. CDR3 DNA: TGTGCCAGCAGACCCAGACACGCCACAGGCTACACCTTC.